This T cell receptor (beta chain) appears in the sequencing data of a study of shared clonotypes between healthy human individuals. Overall study results and limits: The diversity represented, both genetic and in exposure history, was limited by few donors. Clonotypes shared by all four sorted-subset donors had higher generation probabilities than non-shared clonotypes.

This CDR3 region has 15 residues. V was cut by 4 bases and J by 4 bases, with 17 bases left in between. Germline V gives CDR1 LNHDA, CDR2 SQIVND (reference sequence). The authors divided CD4+ cells into CD45RA+ naive and CD45RA-negative memory subsets. Note on this clone: Antigen unknown.

Sequenced by immunoSEQ multiplex PCR; TCRdb stores in-frame clones only, minus some. The table shows roughly 500,000 clones, with around 95% occurring only once. The sequenced sample consisted of naive CD4+ T cells sorted from blood. Subset described: CD45RA+ positively selected. V is TRBV19 and J is TRBJ2-7, with a tentative D call TRBD1 (6 bases). The clonotype comes from a woman younger than 45 in good health. As DNA, the CDR3 is TGTGCCAGTAGTACCCCAGGGGCCCTTCCTTACGAGCAGTACTTC. Translated, it gives CASSTPGALPYEQYF.